This T cell receptor (beta chain) was obtained from a study of graft-versus-host responses after intestinal transplantation. Study-wide background: Multivisceral, liver-intestinal, or isolated intestinal transplants were given to recipients. Anti-thymocyte globulin was used for induction in all recipients, who then took tacrolimus and steroids for approximately 3 years.

The CDR3 spans 14 residues. V shed 0 bases and J shed 1 base, with 8 bases lying between them. Germline V lookup: CDR1 SGDLS, CDR2 YYNGEE. Findings and limits, study-wide: Marrow from the recipient contained GvH clones, some of which had appeared first in ileum or blood. Peak circulating GvH clone levels were associated with early post-transplant HvG declines.

In regard to this clone: The target antigen is unknown.

TCRdb's table, derived via immunoSEQ multiplex PCR, lists solely in-frame clones and lacks some. The data hold 20,000 to 25,000 clones, with roughly 95% observed a single time. The TCR comes from a human patient who received an intestinal transplant, so some T cells may come from the graft donor. The sample here was PBMCs, taken 156 days after intestinal transplant. The chain is built from TRBV9 and TRBJ2-7; unclear D gene. CDR3 nucleotide sequence: TGTGCCAGCAGCGTAGCGGTAGGGTCCTACGAGCAGTACTTC. Translating gives CASSVAVGSYEQYF.